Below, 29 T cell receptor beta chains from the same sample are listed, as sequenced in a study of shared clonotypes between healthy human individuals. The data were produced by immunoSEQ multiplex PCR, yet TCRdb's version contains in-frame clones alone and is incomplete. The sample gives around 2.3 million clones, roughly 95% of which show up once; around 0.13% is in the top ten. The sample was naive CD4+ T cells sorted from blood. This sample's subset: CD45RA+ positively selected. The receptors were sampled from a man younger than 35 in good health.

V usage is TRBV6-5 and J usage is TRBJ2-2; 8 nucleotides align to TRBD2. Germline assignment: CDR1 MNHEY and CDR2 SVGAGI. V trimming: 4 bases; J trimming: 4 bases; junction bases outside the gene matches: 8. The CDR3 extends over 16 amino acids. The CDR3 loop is CASSSLAGGGTGELFF. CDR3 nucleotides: TGTGCCAGCAGTTCCCTAGCGGGCGGAGGCACCGGGGAGCTGTTTTTT.

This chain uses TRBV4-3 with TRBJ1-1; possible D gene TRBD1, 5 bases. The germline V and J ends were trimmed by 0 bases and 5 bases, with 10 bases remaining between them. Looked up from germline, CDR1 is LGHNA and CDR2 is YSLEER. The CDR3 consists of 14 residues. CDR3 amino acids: CASSQDRGGTEAFF. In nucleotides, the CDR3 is TGCGCCAGCAGCCAAGACCGGGGGGGGACTGAAGCTTTCTTT.

This chain's CDR3 is CASTDGNTGELFF. In DNA, the CDR3 is TGTGCCTCGACGGACGGGAACACCGGGGAGCTGTTTTTT. The rearrangement joins TRBV30 to TRBJ2-2; D is ambiguous. The CDR3 runs to 13 residues. Germline lookup yields CDR1 GTSNPN and CDR2 SVGIG (reference sequence). Trimming took 7 bases from V and 1 from J, leaving 10 bases between them.

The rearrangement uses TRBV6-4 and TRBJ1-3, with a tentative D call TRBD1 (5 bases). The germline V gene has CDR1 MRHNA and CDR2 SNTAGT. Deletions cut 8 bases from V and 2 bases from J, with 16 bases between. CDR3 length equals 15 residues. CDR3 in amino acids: CASYLGAQAGNTIYF. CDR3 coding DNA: TGTGCCAGCTATCTTGGGGCACAAGCTGGAAACACCATATATTTT.

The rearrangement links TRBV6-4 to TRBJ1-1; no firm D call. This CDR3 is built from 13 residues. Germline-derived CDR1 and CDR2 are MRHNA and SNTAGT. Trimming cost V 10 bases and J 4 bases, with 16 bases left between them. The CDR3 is CANPTDGRTEAFF. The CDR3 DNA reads TGTGCCAACCCTACGGACGGACGCACTGAAGCTTTCTTT.

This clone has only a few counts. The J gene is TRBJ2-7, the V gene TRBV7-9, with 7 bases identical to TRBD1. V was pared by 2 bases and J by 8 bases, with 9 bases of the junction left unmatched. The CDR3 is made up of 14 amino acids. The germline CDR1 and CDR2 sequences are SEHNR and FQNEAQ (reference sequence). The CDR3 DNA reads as TGTGCCAGCAGCTTAATTCGGGGTAGGGGGCAGCAGTACTTC. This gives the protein CASSLIRGRGQQYF.

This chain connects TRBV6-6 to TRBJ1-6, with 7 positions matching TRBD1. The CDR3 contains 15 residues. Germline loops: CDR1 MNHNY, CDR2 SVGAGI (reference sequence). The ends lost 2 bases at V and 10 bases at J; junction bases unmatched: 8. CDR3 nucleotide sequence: TGTGCCAGCAGTTACCCAGGGACAGCGGTGTCACCCCTCCACTTT. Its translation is CASSYPGTAVSPLHF.

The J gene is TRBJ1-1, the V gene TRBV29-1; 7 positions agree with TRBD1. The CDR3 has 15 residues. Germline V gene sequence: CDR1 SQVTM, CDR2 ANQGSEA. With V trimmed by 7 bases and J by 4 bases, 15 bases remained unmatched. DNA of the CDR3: TGCAGCGCTAGCGACAGGGTTGGTTTTAGCACTGAAGCTTTCTTT. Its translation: CSASDRVGFSTEAFF.

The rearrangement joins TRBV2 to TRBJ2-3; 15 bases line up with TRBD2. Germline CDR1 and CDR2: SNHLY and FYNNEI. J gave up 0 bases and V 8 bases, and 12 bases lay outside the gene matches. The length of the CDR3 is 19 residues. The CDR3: CASSLPRGLAGGSTDTQYF. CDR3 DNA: TGTGCCAGCTCTCTCCCCCGGGGACTAGCGGGGGGAAGCACAGATACGCAGTATTTT.

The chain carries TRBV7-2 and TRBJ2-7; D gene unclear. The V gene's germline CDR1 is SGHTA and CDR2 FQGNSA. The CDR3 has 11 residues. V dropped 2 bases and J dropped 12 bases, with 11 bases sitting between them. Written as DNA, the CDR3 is TGTGCCAGCAGCTTAACCGGCAGCGTGTACTTC. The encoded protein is CASSLTGSVYF.

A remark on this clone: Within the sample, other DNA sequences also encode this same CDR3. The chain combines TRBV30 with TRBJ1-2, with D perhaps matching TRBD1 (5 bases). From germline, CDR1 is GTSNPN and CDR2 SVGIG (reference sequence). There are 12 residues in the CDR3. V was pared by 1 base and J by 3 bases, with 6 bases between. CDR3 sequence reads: CAWSGGDYGYTF. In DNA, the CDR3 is TGTGCCTGGAGTGGGGGGGACTATGGCTACACCTTC.

The CDR3 DNA is TGCGCCAGCCAGAGCTTGGGACAGGGGGTGACAGATACGCAGTATTTT. Translated: CASQSLGQGVTDTQYF. The chain employs TRBV5-1 and TRBJ2-3; 11 nucleotides match TRBD1. This CDR3 spans 16 amino acids. Per the germline V gene, CDR1 is SGHRS and CDR2 is YFSETQ. After removal of 7 bases from V and 3 bases from J, the junction contained 10 bases not matched to a gene.

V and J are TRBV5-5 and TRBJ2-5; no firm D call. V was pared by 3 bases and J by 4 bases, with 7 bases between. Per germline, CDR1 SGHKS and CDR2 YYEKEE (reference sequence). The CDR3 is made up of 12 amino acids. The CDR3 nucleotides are TGTGCCAGCAGCTCCTACACAGAGACCCAGTACTTC. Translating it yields CASSSYTETQYF.

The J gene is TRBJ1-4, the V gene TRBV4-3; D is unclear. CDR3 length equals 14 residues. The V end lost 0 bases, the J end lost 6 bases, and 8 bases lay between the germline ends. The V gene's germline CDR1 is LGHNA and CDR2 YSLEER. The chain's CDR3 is CASSQELADEKLFF. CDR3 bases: TGCGCCAGCAGCCAAGAGCTCGCAGATGAAAAACTGTTTTTT.

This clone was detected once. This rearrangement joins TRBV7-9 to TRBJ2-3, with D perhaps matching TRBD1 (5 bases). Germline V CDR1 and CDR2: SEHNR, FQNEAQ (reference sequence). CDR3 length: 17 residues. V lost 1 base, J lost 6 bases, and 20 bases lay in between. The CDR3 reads CASSLVSLGQGADTQYF. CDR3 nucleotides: TGTGCCAGCAGCTTAGTTAGCCTGGGGCAGGGCGCGGATACGCAGTATTTT. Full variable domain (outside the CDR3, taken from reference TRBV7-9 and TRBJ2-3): DTGVSQNPRHKITKRGQNVTFRCDPISEHNRLYWYRQTLGQGPEFLTYFQNEAQLEKSRLLSDRFSAERPKGSFSTLEIQRTEQGDSAMYLCASSLVSLGQGADTQYFGPGTRLTVL.

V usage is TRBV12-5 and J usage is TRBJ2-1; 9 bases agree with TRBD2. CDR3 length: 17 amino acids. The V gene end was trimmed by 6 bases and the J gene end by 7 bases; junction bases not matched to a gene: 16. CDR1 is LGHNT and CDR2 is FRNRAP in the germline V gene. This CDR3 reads CASGGNDRGRAGNEQFF. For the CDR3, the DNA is TGTGCTAGTGGAGGCAATGACCGCGGGAGGGCGGGGAATGAGCAGTTCTTC. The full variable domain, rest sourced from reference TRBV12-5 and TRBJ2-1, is DARVTQTPRHKVTEMGQEVTMRCQPILGHNTVFWYRQTMMQGLELLAYFRNRAPLDDSGMPKDRFSAEMPDATLATLKIQPSEPRDSAVYFCASGGNDRGRAGNEQFFGPGTRLTVL.

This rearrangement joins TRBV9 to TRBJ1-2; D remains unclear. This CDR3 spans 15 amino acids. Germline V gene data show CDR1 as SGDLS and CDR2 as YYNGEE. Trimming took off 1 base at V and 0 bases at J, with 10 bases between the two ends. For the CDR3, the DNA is TGTGCCAGCAGCGTATCTATAGAAACTAACTATGGCTACACCTTC. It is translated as CASSVSIETNYGYTF.

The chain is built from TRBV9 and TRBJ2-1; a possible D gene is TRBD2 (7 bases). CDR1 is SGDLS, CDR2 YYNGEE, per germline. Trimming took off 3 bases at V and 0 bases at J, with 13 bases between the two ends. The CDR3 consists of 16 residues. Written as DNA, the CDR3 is TGTGCCAGCAGCGCCCTGGGGGGGCTCTCCTACAATGAGCAGTTCTTC. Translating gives CASSALGGLSYNEQFF.

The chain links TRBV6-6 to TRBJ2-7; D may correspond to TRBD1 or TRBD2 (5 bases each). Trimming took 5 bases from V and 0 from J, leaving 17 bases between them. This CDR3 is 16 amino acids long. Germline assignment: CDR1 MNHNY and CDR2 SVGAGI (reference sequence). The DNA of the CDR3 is TGTGCCAGCAGTAGAACCGGGACCTTGAGCTCCTACGAGCAGTACTTC. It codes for CASSRTGTLSSYEQYF.

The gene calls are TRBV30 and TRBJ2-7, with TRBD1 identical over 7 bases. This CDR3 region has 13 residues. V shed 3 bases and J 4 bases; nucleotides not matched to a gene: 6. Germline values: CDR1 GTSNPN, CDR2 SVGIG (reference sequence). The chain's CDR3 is CAWRRTGSYEQYF. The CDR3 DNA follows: TGTGCCTGGAGAAGGACAGGATCTTACGAGCAGTACTTC.

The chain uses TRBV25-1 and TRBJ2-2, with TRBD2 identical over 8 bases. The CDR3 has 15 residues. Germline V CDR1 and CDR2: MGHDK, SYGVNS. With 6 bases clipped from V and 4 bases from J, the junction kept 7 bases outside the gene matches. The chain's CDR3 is CASRGGGQATGELFF. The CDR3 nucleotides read TGTGCCAGCAGGGGCGGGGGGCAGGCCACCGGGGAGCTGTTTTTT.

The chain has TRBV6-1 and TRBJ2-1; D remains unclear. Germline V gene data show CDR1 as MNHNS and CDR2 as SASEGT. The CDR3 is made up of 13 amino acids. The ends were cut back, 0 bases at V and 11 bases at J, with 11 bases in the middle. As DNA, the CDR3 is TGTGCCAGCAGTGAAGCGCTCGAAATAAAGCAGTTCTTC. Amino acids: CASSEALEIKQFF.

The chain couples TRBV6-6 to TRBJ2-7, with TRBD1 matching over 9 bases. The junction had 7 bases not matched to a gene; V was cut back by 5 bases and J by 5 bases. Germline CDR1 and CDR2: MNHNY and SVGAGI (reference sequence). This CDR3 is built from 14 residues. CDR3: CASSSGQGTHEQYF. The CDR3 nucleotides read TGTGCCAGCAGTAGTGGACAGGGGACCCACGAGCAGTACTTC.

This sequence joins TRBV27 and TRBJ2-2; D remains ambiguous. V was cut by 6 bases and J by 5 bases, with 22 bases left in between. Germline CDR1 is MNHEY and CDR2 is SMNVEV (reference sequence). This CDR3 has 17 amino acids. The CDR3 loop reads CASSLFSLKEETGELFF. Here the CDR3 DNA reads TGTGCCAGCAGCCTTTTCTCATTGAAGGAAGAGACCGGGGAGCTGTTTTTT.

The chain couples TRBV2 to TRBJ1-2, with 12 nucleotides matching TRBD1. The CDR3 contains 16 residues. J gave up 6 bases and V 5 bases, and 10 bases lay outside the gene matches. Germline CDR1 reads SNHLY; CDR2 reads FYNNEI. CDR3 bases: TGTGCCAGCAGTTTAGTCCCGGGACAGGGGGCACATGGCTACACCTTC. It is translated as CASSLVPGQGAHGYTF.

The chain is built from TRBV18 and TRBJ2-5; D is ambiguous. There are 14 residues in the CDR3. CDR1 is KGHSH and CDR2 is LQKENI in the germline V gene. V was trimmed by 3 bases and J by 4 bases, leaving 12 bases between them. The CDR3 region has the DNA TGTGCCAGCTCACCCCTAAATGGGCTAGAGACCCAGTACTTC. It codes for CASSPLNGLETQYF.

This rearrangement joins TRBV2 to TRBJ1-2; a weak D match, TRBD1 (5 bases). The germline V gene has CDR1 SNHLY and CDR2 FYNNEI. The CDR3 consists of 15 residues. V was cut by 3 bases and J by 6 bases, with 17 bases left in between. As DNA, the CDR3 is TGTGCCAGCAGTGAGAGGGCAGGGACGGGGAATGGCTACACCTTC. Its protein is CASSERAGTGNGYTF. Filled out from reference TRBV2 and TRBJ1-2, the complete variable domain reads EPEVTQTPSHQVTQMGQEVILRCVPISNHLYFYWYRQILGQKVEFLVSFYNNEISEKSEIFDDQFSVERPDGSNFTLKIRSTKLEDSAMYFCASSERAGTGNGYTFGSGTRLTVV.

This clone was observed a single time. CDR3 residues: CAISAGQKTGYGYTF. The CDR3 DNA sequence: TGTGCCATCAGTGCGGGACAAAAAACGGGGTATGGCTACACCTTC. The chain has TRBV10-3 and TRBJ1-2, with a tentative D call TRBD1 (6 bases). Trimming shortened V by 4 bases and J by 5 bases, and 17 bases separated the two germline ends. The CDR3 is 15 amino acids. Germline lookup yields CDR1 ENHRY and CDR2 SYGVKD.

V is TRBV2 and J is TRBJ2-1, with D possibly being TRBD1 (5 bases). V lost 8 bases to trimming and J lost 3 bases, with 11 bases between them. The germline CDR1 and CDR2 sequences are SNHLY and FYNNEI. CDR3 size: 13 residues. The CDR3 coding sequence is TGTGCCAGCGGTAGTGACAGCTACAATGAGCAGTTCTTC. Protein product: CASGSDSYNEQFF.